These 14 T cell receptor beta chains came from one sample sequenced in a study of Tregs in tolerant kidney transplant recipients. The nonmyeloablative bone marrow transplants came from related graft donors, with transient mixed chimerism. Repertoires were generated with immunoSEQ multiplex PCR, while TCRdb's copy carries only in-frame clones and drops some. The sample has around 33,000 clones, and its top ten clones hold under 2%. The source material was CD4+ T cells from blood (PBMCs), sampled 24 months after the transplant. The receptors shown here come from a human patient who received a combined kidney and bone marrow transplant. T cells may partly derive from the graft donor.

Regarding this clone: The CDR3 end lies 3 residues beyond the end of the read and is filled in from the germline J gene. This chain joins TRBV19 and TRBJ2-3, with unresolved D. The CDR3 runs 16 residues. Trimming stripped 4 bases from V and 3 bases from J, with 17 bases between. Looked up from germline, CDR1 is LNHDA and CDR2 is SQIVND (reference sequence). The sequenced CDR3 bases are TGTGCCAGTAGTACCCCGGGTAGCCCGGTTACAGATACG. It specifies CASSTPGSPVTDT. The entire CDR3 protein reads CASSTPGSPVTDTQYF.

A word on this clone: Coverage ceases 3 residues before the CDR3 finishes, and the germline J gene fills in the end. The V gene is TRBV10-3, the J gene TRBJ1-1; D might be TRBD1 (5 bases). Germline values: CDR1 ENHRY, CDR2 SYGVKD. This CDR3 has 16 amino acids. Trimming took 0 bases from V and 0 from J, leaving 11 bases between them. CDR3 bases read: TGTGCCATCAGTGAGTCGACCGGGACTTTGAACACTGAA. Translated: CAISESTGTLNTE. The full CDR3 is CAISESTGTLNTEAFF.

Worth noting for this clone: The sequenced fragment ends 3 residues before the CDR3 boundary, so the rest is inferred from the germline J gene. The chain carries TRBV5-4 and TRBJ1-2, with a possible D match to TRBD1 (6 bases). The germline V gene has CDR1 SGHNT and CDR2 YYREEE (reference sequence). Trimming removed 4 bases at V and 6 bases at J, with 10 bases between. The CDR3 contains 12 residues. The CDR3 DNA, read in part, is TGTGCCAGCAGCCGCAACAGGGATGGC. It encodes CASSRNRDG. The whole CDR3 reads CASSRNRDGYTF.

Comments on this clone: The read gets to within 3 residues of the CDR3 end, and the germline J gene fills in the rest. V is TRBV20-1 and J is TRBJ2-3; 10 bases agree with TRBD2. J was trimmed by 4 bases and V by 7 bases; bases with no gene match: 5. Per germline, CDR1 DFQATT and CDR2 SNEGSKA (reference sequence). The CDR3 runs to 13 residues. CDR3 DNA, as far as it was read: TGCAGTGGCGGGCTAGCGGGAGCAGATACG. Amino acids: CSGGLAGADT. The CDR3 as a whole reads CSGGLAGADTQYF.

On this clone itself: One end of the junction fails to match germline, which may point to a read error. The sequenced fragment ends 3 residues before the CDR3 boundary, so the rest is inferred from the germline J gene. This sequence joins TRBV4-2 and TRBJ1-6; 7 nucleotides agree with TRBD1. This CDR3 contains 17 residues. Germline V gene sequence: CDR1 LGHNA, CDR2 YNFKEQ. The CDR3 bases that were read are TGCGCCAGCAGCCAAGATGCGTCCGGGACAGATAATTCACCC. Its protein is CASSQDASGTDNSP. The whole CDR3 protein is CASSQDASGTDNSPLHF.

Here the CDR3 reads CASSLQGLLASSLTEAFF. The part of the CDR3 DNA that was read is TGCGCCAGCAGCTTACAGGGATTATTGGCTTCTTCGCTGACTGAA. This rearrangement joins TRBV5-1 to TRBJ1-1, with a tentative D call TRBD1 (6 bases). The DNA ends 3 residues before the CDR3 does, and the rest of the CDR3 is filled in from the germline J gene. Germline assignment: CDR1 SGHRS and CDR2 YFSETQ. The length of the CDR3 is 18 residues. V was cut by 2 bases and J by 5 bases, with 25 bases left in between.

CDR3 region: CASSPEASSGNTIYF. The sequenced part of the CDR3 DNA is TGTGCCAGCAGCCCCGAGGCTTCCTCTGGAAACACC. The chain couples TRBV2 to TRBJ1-3; D is ambiguous. The CDR3 end falls 3 residues outside the read, so it is completed with the germline J gene. Germline values: CDR1 SNHLY, CDR2 FYNNEI. The V end lost 6 bases, the J end lost 0 bases, and 12 bases lay between the germline ends. The CDR3 has 15 residues.

Notes on this clone: The read finishes 3 residues shy of the CDR3 end, and the germline J gene is used to complete it. V usage is TRBV7-2 and J usage is TRBJ2-7; 8 bases align to TRBD1. CDR1 is SGHTA and CDR2 is FQGNSA in the germline V gene. V was clipped by 5 bases and J by 4 bases; unmatched bases: 7. The CDR3 consists of 14 residues. CDR3 region: CASSPRQGPYEQYF. CDR3 DNA, as far as it was read: TGTGCCAGCAGCCCCCGACAGGGGCCTTACGAG.

Comment on this clone: Coverage ceases 3 residues before the CDR3 finishes, and the germline J gene fills in the end. The V call is TRBV20-1, the J call TRBJ1-6, with 7 bases aligning to TRBD1. Germline CDR1 and CDR2: DFQATT and SNEGSKA (reference sequence). The ends lost 0 bases at V and 9 bases at J; junction bases unmatched: 20. The length of the CDR3 is 19 residues. CDR3 bases read: TGCAGTGCTAGAGACTCACAACGGACAGGATATCTCGGTGGTTCACCC. Encoded protein: CSARDSQRTGYLGGSP. The entire CDR3 sequence reads CSARDSQRTGYLGGSPLHF.

For this clone: The read finishes 3 residues shy of the CDR3 end, and the germline J gene is used to complete it. The chain carries TRBV5-4 and TRBJ2-5; no clear D. CDR1 is SGHNT and CDR2 is YYREEE in the germline V gene (reference sequence). Trimming removed 1 base at V and 2 bases at J, with 9 bases between. The CDR3 covers 14 residues. The CDR3 is CASSLSQKQETQYF. The CDR3 DNA, read in part, is TGTGCCAGCAGCTTGTCTCAGAAACAAGAGACC.

A remark on this clone: The DNA ends 3 residues before the CDR3 does, and the rest of the CDR3 is filled in from the germline J gene. V and J are TRBV7-2 and TRBJ2-5, with 7 bases identical to TRBD1. CDR1 is SGHTA and CDR2 is FQGNSA in the germline V gene. This CDR3 is 14 amino acids long. V shed 5 bases and J 5 bases; nucleotides not matched to a gene: 8. Partial CDR3 DNA: TGTGCCAGCAGCCCCAGACAGGGAAGCGAGACC. Amino acid sequence: CASSPRQGSET. The whole CDR3 reads CASSPRQGSETQYF.

Details on this clone: The read is 3 residues too short to cover the CDR3 end, so that end is filled in from the germline J gene. This sequence joins TRBV20-1 and TRBJ1-1, with D perhaps matching TRBD1 (5 bases). The CDR3 covers 13 residues. Per germline, CDR1 DFQATT and CDR2 SNEGSKA (reference sequence). V was shortened by 7 bases and J by 1 base, with 13 bases between the two germline ends. The sequenced CDR3 bases are TGCAGTGTAGAAGGGGAGGGGAACACTGAA. Its translation: CSVEGEGNTE. The CDR3 in its entirety is CSVEGEGNTEAFF.

Notes on this clone: The sequence runs out 3 residues before the end of the CDR3; the remainder is reconstructed from the germline J gene. This rearrangement joins TRBV10-2 to TRBJ2-1, with 8 bases fitting TRBD1. CDR3 length: 15 residues. Germline V gene sequence: CDR1 WSHSY, CDR2 SAAADI. The J segment lost 4 bases and the V segment lost 7 bases, leaving 9 bases of the junction unmatched. CDR3 sequence reads: CASTGSGTGYNEQFF. Partial CDR3 DNA: TGCGCCAGCACTGGATCCGGGACAGGATACAATGAG.

As to this clone: The read terminates 3 residues ahead of where the CDR3 ends, so the germline J gene completes it. The chain carries TRBV20-1 and TRBJ2-5; TRBD2 aligns across 8 bases. This CDR3 spans 16 amino acids. The V gene end was trimmed by 1 base and the J gene end by 4 bases; junction bases not matched to a gene: 11. Germline CDR1 DFQATT, CDR2 SNEGSKA (reference sequence). The part of the CDR3 DNA that was read is TGCAGTGCTAGAGTGCTCGGCGGGAGGAGAGGAGAGACC. It yields the protein CSARVLGGRRGET. The full CDR3 protein reads CSARVLGGRRGETQYF.